This is a list of T cell receptor beta chains from one sample in a study of shared clonotypes between healthy human individuals. TCRdb's copy holds only in-frame clones and misses some; the assay was immunoSEQ multiplex PCR. The data hold hundreds of thousands of clones, with around 95% observed a single time. Sequencing was performed on naive CD8+ T cells sorted from blood. These receptors were obtained from a woman in her twenties or thirties in good health. The CDR3 runs from the conserved cysteine through the conserved F or W. D genes are given only for firm matches.

CASSLGGDTQYF	TRBV5-5	-	TRBJ2-3
CASSQETSTGELFF	TRBV4-1	-	TRBJ2-2
CASSPLEWEQFF	TRBV7-9	-	TRBJ2-1
CASSLAVGAGNTIYF	TRBV5-4	-	TRBJ1-3
CASSPAGTGGSGANVLTF	TRBV7-9	TRBD1	TRBJ2-6
CASSLAVVAGGHGTQYF	TRBV7-9	TRBD2	TRBJ2-5
CASSRGRAGSYEQYF	TRBV13	TRBD2	-
CASKAGSTPNTEAFF	TRBV2	-	TRBJ1-1
CATSGRQGPNSEAFF	TRBV15	TRBD1	TRBJ1-1
CASSPPGTGDEQYF	TRBV18	TRBD1	TRBJ2-7
CASSQALSDQPQHF	TRBV4-2	-	TRBJ1-5
CASSPDRGPYEQYF	TRBV28	TRBD1	TRBJ2-7
CASSDVTDRTDTQYF	TRBV7-6	-	TRBJ2-3
CASSAGTDYNEQFF	TRBV6-1	TRBD1	TRBJ2-1
CASSFPGQGNDEQYF	TRBV7-9	TRBD1	TRBJ2-7
CASSPASLEDGYTF	TRBV5-4	-	TRBJ1-2
CASSLTPGGTQPQHF	TRBV27	-	TRBJ1-5
CASSPRPGLPSGGTEAFF	TRBV27	TRBD1	TRBJ1-1
CASSLVVSGETQYF	TRBV7-9	-	TRBJ2-5
CASSQGDGETQYF	TRBV7-9	TRBD1	TRBJ2-5
CASSRSLGGRIYEQYF	TRBV4-1	TRBD2	TRBJ2-7
CASSLTGTGLEAFF	TRBV5-6	TRBD1	TRBJ1-1
CASSYGRLVYEQYF	TRBV6-5	-	TRBJ2-7
CASRLGHSAYEQYF	TRBV19	-	-
CASSEHLGTGTYEQYF	TRBV6-1	TRBD1	TRBJ2-7
CASSAWRGDEQYF	TRBV7-7	-	TRBJ2-7
CASSFSGTGTYEQYF	TRBV27	-	TRBJ2-7